The 12 T cell receptor beta chains listed next were all sequenced from one sample in a study of a mutant IDH1 vaccine in newly diagnosed glioma. Their antigens are not known. Clones were sequenced by immunoSEQ multiplex PCR, and TCRdb holds only the in-frame ones, with some missing. In the table there are around 30,000 clones, less than 90% of which are singletons. As to time point: week 23, last vaccination. Topical imiquimod accompanied each vaccine dose, which consisted of 300 ug of mutant IDH1 20-mer peptide. The specimen comprised PBMCs, sampled from a glioma patient whose treatment included an IDH1 peptide vaccine. These TCRs come from a woman between 18 and 29 years old with glioma.

This clone came up a few times. This chain links TRBV19 with TRBJ2-5; 11 nucleotides line up with TRBD2. Unmatched junction bases numbered 7, after V lost 5 bases and J lost 5 bases. CDR1 and CDR2 (germline): LNHDA, SQIVND (reference sequence). CDR3 length: 15 residues. The CDR3 region has the DNA TGTGCCAGTAGTGTGACTAGCGGGGACTTCGAGACCCAGTACTTC. Residues: CASSVTSGDFETQYF.

The rearrangement joins TRBV19 to TRBJ2-1, with TRBD2 matching over 12 bases. Trimming cost V 10 bases and J 10 bases; bases outside gene matches: 14. CDR1 is LNHDA, CDR2 SQIVND, per germline (reference sequence). The CDR3 totals 15 residues. The CDR3 region has the DNA TGTGCCACCCACTCCCTAGCGGGAGGGTTGGGGGAGCAGTTCTTC. Residues: CATHSLAGGLGEQFF.

The table lists this clone with a few counts. The chain combines TRBV11-3 with TRBJ2-7; 8 nucleotides match TRBD1. V shed 4 bases, J shed 5 bases, and the junction held 16 bases outside the gene matches. The CDR3 runs 17 residues. Germline CDR1 and CDR2: SGHNT and YENEEA. CDR3 amino acids: CASSYPRGGQGGNEQYF. Written as DNA, the CDR3 is TGTGCCAGCAGCTATCCAAGGGGCGGACAGGGTGGCAACGAGCAGTACTTC.

This clone has only a few counts. The chain recombines TRBV2 with TRBJ2-3, with TRBD2 matching over 7 bases. Germline CDR1 is SNHLY and CDR2 is FYNNEI. V shed 7 bases and J 7 bases; nucleotides not matched to a gene: 8. This CDR3 has 13 residues. CDR3 sequence reads: CASTGQGGNTQYF. In DNA form, the CDR3 reads TGTGCCAGCACCGGCCAGGGAGGGAATACGCAGTATTTT.

This clone was picked up a small number of times. This chain's CDR3 is CASRLATETASYGYTF. CDR3 bases: TGTGCCAGCAGACTAGCTACGGAGACGGCAAGCTATGGCTACACCTTC. The V gene is TRBV2, the J gene TRBJ1-2; the D is unclear. The CDR3 length is 16 residues. The V and J ends lost 6 bases and 4 bases respectively, with 21 bases between them. CDR1 SNHLY and CDR2 FYNNEI come from the germline V gene.

There are a few counts of this clone. The chain joins TRBV7-8 to TRBJ1-3, with a tentative D call TRBD1 (5 bases). The length of the CDR3 is 15 residues. Trimming pared 5 bases from V and 4 bases from J, leaving 15 bases between. CDR1 and CDR2 from the germline V gene are SGHVS and FQNEAQ. The chain's CDR3 is CASSLKGQLGNTIYF. CDR3 bases: TGTGCCAGCAGCCTCAAAGGACAACTCGGAAACACCATATATTTT.

The rearrangement uses TRBV7-9 and TRBJ2-2; maybe TRBD1 (5 bases). Per the germline V gene, CDR1 is SEHNR and CDR2 is FQNEAQ (reference sequence). This CDR3 region has 15 residues. Trimming took off 8 bases at V and 3 bases at J, with 16 bases between the two ends. The CDR3 nucleotides read TGTGCCAGCCTCTCTTGGGGCAGGGACACCGGGGAGCTGTTTTTT. Its translation is CASLSWGRDTGELFF.

This chain uses TRBV13 with TRBJ2-7; 9 bases are a match to TRBD1. The ends lost 0 bases at V and 0 bases at J; junction bases unmatched: 0. From germline, CDR1 is PRHDT and CDR2 FYEKMQ (reference sequence). The CDR3 contains 15 residues. CDR3 coding DNA: TGTGCCAGCAGCTTAGGGACAGGGGGCTCCTACGAGCAGTACTTC. This gives the protein CASSLGTGGSYEQYF.

The genes are TRBV7-9 and TRBJ1-5; D uncertain. This CDR3 contains 15 residues. The germline gives CDR1 SEHNR, CDR2 FQNEAQ (reference sequence). Trimming shortened V by 1 base and J by 0 bases, and 7 bases separated the two germline ends. The CDR3 is CASSLGENSNQPQHF. CDR3 nucleotides: TGTGCCAGCAGCTTAGGGGAAAATAGCAATCAGCCCCAGCATTTT.

The V gene is TRBV29-1, the J gene TRBJ1-2; D is ambiguous. CDR3 length: 12 amino acids. Trimming pared 3 bases from V and 1 base from J, leaving 6 bases between. Germline CDR1 and CDR2: SQVTM and ANQGSEA. CDR3 protein: CSVDVGNYGYTF. The CDR3 DNA follows: TGCAGCGTTGACGTGGGTAACTATGGCTACACCTTC.

The rearrangement links TRBV6-5 to TRBJ1-6; no firm D call. Germline assignment: CDR1 MNHEY and CDR2 SVGAGI. CDR3 length: 15 residues. Between the trimmed V and J ends, which lost 7 bases and 0 bases, there was a span of 10 bases. The CDR3 DNA is TGTGCCAGCAAGGAACAGAGCTCCTATAATTCACCCCTCCACTTT. As protein: CASKEQSSYNSPLHF.

The chain carries TRBV7-9 and TRBJ1-5, with unresolved D. The V and J ends lost 0 bases and 2 bases respectively, with 14 bases between them. The CDR3 consists of 17 residues. Germline lookup yields CDR1 SEHNR and CDR2 FQNEAQ (reference sequence). The CDR3 protein is CASSLALAREGNQPQHF. DNA of the CDR3: TGTGCCAGCAGCTTAGCCCTTGCGAGGGAGGGCAATCAGCCCCAGCATTTT.